This entry features one T cell receptor beta chain sequence. Using a J-beta primer mix together with a sample-barcoded 5' primer, a second PCR was run for roughly 6 to 12 cycles. TCRdb fed the 5' RACE reads into MiXCR, producing one record per CDR3 protein. The sample holds about 640,000 distinct CDR3 sequences, roughly 50% seen once. Germline values: CDR1 SGHRS, CDR2 YFSETQ. The V end lost 5 bases, the J end lost 4 bases, and 12 bases lay between the germline ends. The CDR3 is 13 amino acids. This entry is derived from a study of blood T cells in healthy people across ages. The authors extracted at least 5 micrograms of total RNA per sample.

V gene TRBV5-1 combines with J gene TRBJ1-2; TRBD1 is a possible D gene (5 bases). The receptor's source is a man between 60 and 70 years old in good health. Sequenced: blood. In DNA form, the CDR3 reads TGCGCCAGCAGTGAGGGGTCCGGCTATGGCTACACCTTC. Translating gives CASSEGSGYGYTF. The full variable domain, rest sourced from reference TRBV5-1 and TRBJ1-2, is KAGVTQTPRYLIKTRGQQVTLSCSPISGHRSVSWYQQTPGQGLQFLFEYFSETQRNKGNFPGRFSGRQFSNSRSEMNVSTLELGDSALYLCASSEGSGYGYTFGSGTRLTVV.